The 10 T cell receptor beta chains listed next were all sequenced from one sample in a study of blood T cell repertoires in COVID-19. Measured with immunoSEQ multiplex PCR; TCRdb has only the in-frame clones, and not every one. Of just under 55,000 clones in the sample, around nine tenths were seen once. The material sequenced was peripheral blood. The receptors were sampled from a woman between 40 and 50 years old with active COVID-19.

The chain carries TRBV19 and TRBJ2-1; 8 nucleotides match TRBD1. After removal of 3 bases from V and 4 bases from J, the junction contained 5 bases not matched to a gene. Germline V lookup: CDR1 LNHDA, CDR2 SQIVND (reference sequence). The length of the CDR3 is 15 residues. CDR3 region: CASSIRGTGYNEQFF. Written as DNA, the CDR3 is TGTGCCAGTAGTATTCGCGGGACAGGTTACAATGAGCAGTTCTTC.

J is TRBJ1-1 and V is TRBV9; D ambiguous. In germline, CDR1 is SGDLS, CDR2 YYNGEE. The CDR3 has 13 residues. V lost 3 bases and J 1 base, leaving 7 bases between the germline ends. CDR3 sequence (DNA): TGTGCCAGCAGCGGAGAGGGGAACACTGAAGCTTTCTTT. Protein sequence: CASSGEGNTEAFF.

The chain uses TRBV7-8 and TRBJ2-7, with D perhaps matching TRBD2 (6 bases). Looked up from germline, CDR1 is SGHVS and CDR2 is FQNEAQ. With 5 bases removed from V and 6 bases from J, the gap between germline ends came to 17 bases. This CDR3 is 14 amino acids long. The CDR3 DNA follows: TGTGCCAGCAGCACCGGGAGCGCCTTCGTCGAGCAGTACTTC. It yields the protein CASSTGSAFVEQYF.

This chain links TRBV21-1 with TRBJ2-5; TRBD1, the D gene given by the table, was not confirmed from the DNA. TRBV21-1 is a listed pseudogene. The CDR3 covers 12 residues. CDR3: CASSTGEETQYF. Written as DNA, the CDR3 is TGTGCCAGCAGCACAGGGGAGGAGACCCAGTACTTC.

The J gene is TRBJ2-1, the V gene TRBV7-9, with 8 bases fitting TRBD2. Germline CDR1 is SEHNR and CDR2 is FQNEAQ (reference sequence). The CDR3 is 16 residues long. Trimming at V came to 6 bases and at J to 8 bases, leaving 15 bases not matched to a gene. The CDR3 is CASSLSGGPPADEQFF. The CDR3 nucleotides are TGTGCCAGCAGTCTGAGCGGGGGTCCCCCGGCTGATGAGCAGTTCTTC. Full variable domain (rest looked up from reference TRBV7-9 and TRBJ2-1): DTGVSQNPRHKITKRGQNVTFRCDPISEHNRLYWYRQTLGQGPEFLTYFQNEAQLEKSRLLSDRFSAERPKGSFSTLEIQRTEQGDSAMYLCASSLSGGPPADEQFFGPGTRLTVL.

V gene TRBV6-1 combines with J gene TRBJ2-3; 10 bases line up with TRBD2. Germline V CDR1 and CDR2: MNHNS, SASEGT. The CDR3 is 16 amino acids. V was pared by 2 bases and J by 2 bases, with 4 bases of the junction left unmatched. This chain's CDR3 is CASSETTSGSTDTQYF. The CDR3 DNA sequence: TGTGCCAGCAGTGAAACGACTAGCGGGTCCACAGATACGCAGTATTTT.

Here the CDR3 reads CASSLDTSYGYTF. CDR3 coding DNA: TGCGCCAGCAGCTTGGACACAAGCTATGGCTACACCTTC. V is TRBV5-1 and J is TRBJ1-2; D not resolved. The CDR3 is 13 residues long. CDR1 and CDR2 from the germline V gene are SGHRS and YFSETQ. Trimming left V 0 bases short and J 4 bases short, with 7 bases between.

The rearrangement links TRBV5-6 to TRBJ1-2; 9 positions match TRBD1. Germline CDR1 is SGHDT and CDR2 is YYEEEE. J gave up 4 bases and V 4 bases, and 5 bases lay outside the gene matches. CDR3 length: 14 residues. The CDR3 DNA follows: TGTGCCAGCAGCGCGGACAGGGGATTCTATGGCTACACCTTC. Its protein is CASSADRGFYGYTF.

This rearrangement joins TRBV11-3 to TRBJ2-5; 12 bases align to TRBD1. After removal of 5 bases from V and 4 bases from J, the junction contained 8 bases not matched to a gene. The CDR3 runs 16 residues. Germline values: CDR1 SGHNT, CDR2 YENEEA. The chain's CDR3 is CASSLGQGAFGETQYF. The CDR3 region has the DNA TGTGCCAGCAGCCTGGGACAGGGGGCGTTTGGAGAGACCCAGTACTTC.

The chain couples TRBV6-5 to TRBJ2-1; tentatively, D is TRBD2 (5 bases). CDR1 is MNHEY, CDR2 SVGAGI, per germline. This CDR3 spans 14 amino acids. V was shortened by 8 bases and J by 7 bases, with 18 bases between the two germline ends. The CDR3 protein is CASHMTRAGNEQFF. In DNA form, the CDR3 reads TGTGCCAGCCATATGACGAGGGCAGGAAATGAGCAGTTCTTC.